Listed here is a single T cell receptor beta chain. Its cognate antigen is unknown. Since a much larger clone is just one base distant, this may be a read error. Per the germline V gene, CDR1 is DFQATT and CDR2 is SNEGSKA (reference sequence). CDR3 size: 17 residues. This sample was taken from a study of CD8 T cells in ankylosing spondylitis. Study-wide points: Prior work had noted some motif variants in reactive arthritis blood and synovial fluid. Made up of 7 to 9 highly homologous variants, a TCR beta motif appeared characteristic of ankylosing spondylitis blood. Disease-linked clones bore a CD8+ phenotype and were relatively rare in peripheral blood.

TCRdb re-derived calls from the 5' RACE reads in MiXCR, one entry per CDR3 protein. The sample carries 150,000 to 200,000 distinct CDR3 sequences, 11% recorded once. The sample taken for sequencing was blood, either unsorted or a sorted T cell fraction (not recorded which). The receptor was isolated from a male donor with ankylosing spondylitis or in good health (not recorded which). This rearrangement joins TRBV20-1 to TRBJ2-3, with D possibly matching TRBD1 (5 bases). The DNA of the CDR3 is TGCGGTGCTAGAGATCTTTGGGGCACTGGCTCCACAGATACGCAGTATTTT. Its translation: CGARDLWGTGSTDTQYF.